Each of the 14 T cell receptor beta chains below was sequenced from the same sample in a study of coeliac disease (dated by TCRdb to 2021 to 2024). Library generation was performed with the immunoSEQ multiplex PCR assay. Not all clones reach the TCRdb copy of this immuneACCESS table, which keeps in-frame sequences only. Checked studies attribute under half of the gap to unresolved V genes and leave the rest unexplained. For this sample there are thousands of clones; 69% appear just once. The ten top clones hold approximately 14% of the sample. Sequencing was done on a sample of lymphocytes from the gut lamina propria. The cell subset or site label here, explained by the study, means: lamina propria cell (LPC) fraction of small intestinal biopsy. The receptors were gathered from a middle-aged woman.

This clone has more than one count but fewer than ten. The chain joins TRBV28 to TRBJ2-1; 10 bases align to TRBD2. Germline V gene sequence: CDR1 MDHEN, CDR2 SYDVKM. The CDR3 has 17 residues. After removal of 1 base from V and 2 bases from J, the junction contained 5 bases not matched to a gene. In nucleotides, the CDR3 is TGTGCCAGCAGTTTATCACGGACTAGCGGCGCCTACAATGAGCAGTTCTTC. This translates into CASSLSRTSGAYNEQFF.

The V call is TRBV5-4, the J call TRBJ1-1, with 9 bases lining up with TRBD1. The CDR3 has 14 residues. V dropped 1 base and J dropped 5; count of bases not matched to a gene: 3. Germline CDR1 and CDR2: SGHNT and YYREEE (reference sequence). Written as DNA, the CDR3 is TGTGCCAGCAGCTTGACAGGGGGCAGTACTGAAGCTTTCTTT. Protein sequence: CASSLTGGSTEAFF. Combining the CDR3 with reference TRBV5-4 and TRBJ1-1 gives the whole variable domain ETGVTQSPTHLIKTRGQQVTLRCSSQSGHNTVSWYQQALGQGPQFIFQYYREEENGRGNFPPRFSGLQFPNYSSELNVNALELDDSALYLCASSLTGGSTEAFFGQGTRLTVV.

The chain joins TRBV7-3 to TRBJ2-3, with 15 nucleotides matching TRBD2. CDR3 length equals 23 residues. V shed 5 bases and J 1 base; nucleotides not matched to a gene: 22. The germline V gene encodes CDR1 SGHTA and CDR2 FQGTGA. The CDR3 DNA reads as TGTGCCAGCAGCATAAAAAAGGCGGGACTAGCGGGAGGCGGAGTCAACCGCACAGATACGCAGTATTTT. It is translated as CASSIKKAGLAGGGVNRTDTQYF. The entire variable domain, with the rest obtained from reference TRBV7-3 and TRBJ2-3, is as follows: GAGVSQTPSNKVTEKGKYVELRCDPISGHTALYWYRQSLGQGPEFLIYFQGTGAADDSGLPNDRFFAVRPEGSVSTLKIQRTERGDSAVYLCASSIKKAGLAGGGVNRTDTQYFGPGTRLTVL.

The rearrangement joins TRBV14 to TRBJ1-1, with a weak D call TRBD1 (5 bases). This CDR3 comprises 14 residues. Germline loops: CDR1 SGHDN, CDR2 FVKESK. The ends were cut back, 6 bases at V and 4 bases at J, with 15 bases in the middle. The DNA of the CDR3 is TGTGCCAGCAGACTCGGTACAGGATCCACTGAAGCTTTCTTT. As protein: CASRLGTGSTEAFF.

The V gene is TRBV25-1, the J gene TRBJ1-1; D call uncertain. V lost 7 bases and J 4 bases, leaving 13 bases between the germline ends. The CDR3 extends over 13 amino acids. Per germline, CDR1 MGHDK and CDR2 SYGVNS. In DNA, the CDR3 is TGTGCCAGCACTAAAGTCGGAGGCACTGAAGCTTTCTTT. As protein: CASTKVGGTEAFF. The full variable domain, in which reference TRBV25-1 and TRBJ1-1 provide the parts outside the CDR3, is EADIYQTPRYLVIGTGKKITLECSQTMGHDKMYWYQQDPGMELHLIHYSYGVNSTEKGDLSSESTVSRIRTEHFPLTLESARPSHTSQYLCASTKVGGTEAFFGQGTRLTVV.

The CDR3 DNA sequence: TGTGCCAGCAGTTGGACAAATGAGCAGTTCTTC. As protein: CASSWTNEQFF. This rearrangement joins TRBV28 to TRBJ2-1; TRBD1 might be the D (5 bases). CDR3 length: 11 amino acids. V was pared by 4 bases and J by 7 bases, with 5 bases between. Germline V lookup: CDR1 MDHEN, CDR2 SYDVKM.

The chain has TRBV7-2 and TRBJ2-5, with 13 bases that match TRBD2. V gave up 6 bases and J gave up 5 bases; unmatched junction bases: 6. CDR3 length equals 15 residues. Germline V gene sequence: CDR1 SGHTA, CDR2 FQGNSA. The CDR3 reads CASSRTSGSGETQYF. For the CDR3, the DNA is TGTGCCAGCAGTCGGACTAGCGGGAGTGGGGAGACCCAGTACTTC.

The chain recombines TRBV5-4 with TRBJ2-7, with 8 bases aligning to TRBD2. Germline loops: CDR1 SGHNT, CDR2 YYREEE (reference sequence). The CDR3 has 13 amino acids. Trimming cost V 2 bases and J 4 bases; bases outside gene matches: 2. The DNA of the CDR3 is TGTGCCAGCAGCTTCACTAGCGGATACGAGCAGTACTTC. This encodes CASSFTSGYEQYF.

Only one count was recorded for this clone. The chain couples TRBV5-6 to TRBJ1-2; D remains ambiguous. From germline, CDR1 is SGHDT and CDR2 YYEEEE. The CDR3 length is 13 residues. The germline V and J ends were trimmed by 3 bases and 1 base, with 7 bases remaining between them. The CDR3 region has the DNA TGTGCCAGCAGCTCTACGGGTAACTATGGCTACACCTTC. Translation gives CASSSTGNYGYTF.

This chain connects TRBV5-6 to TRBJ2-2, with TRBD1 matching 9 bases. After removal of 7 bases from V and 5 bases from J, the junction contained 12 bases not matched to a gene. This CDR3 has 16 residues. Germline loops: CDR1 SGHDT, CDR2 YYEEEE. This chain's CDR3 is CASPPGNRGHTGELFF. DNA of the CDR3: TGTGCCAGCCCGCCCGGGAACAGGGGGCATACCGGGGAGCTGTTTTTT.

CDR3 in amino acids: CASSRRKEQFF. The CDR3 region has the DNA TGCGCCAGCAGCCGGAGAAAGGAGCAGTTCTTC. The chain is built from TRBV4-1 and TRBJ2-1; D is unclear. This CDR3 is 11 amino acids long. The V end lost 4 bases, the J end lost 10 bases, and 8 bases lay between the germline ends. Looked up from germline, CDR1 is MGHRA and CDR2 is YSYEKL.

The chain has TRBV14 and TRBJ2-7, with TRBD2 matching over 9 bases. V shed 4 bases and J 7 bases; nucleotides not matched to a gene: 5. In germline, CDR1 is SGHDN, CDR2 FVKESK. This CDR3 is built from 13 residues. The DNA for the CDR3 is TGTGCCAGCAGCCTCATGCTAGCGGGGGAGCAGTACTTC. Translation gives CASSLMLAGEQYF.

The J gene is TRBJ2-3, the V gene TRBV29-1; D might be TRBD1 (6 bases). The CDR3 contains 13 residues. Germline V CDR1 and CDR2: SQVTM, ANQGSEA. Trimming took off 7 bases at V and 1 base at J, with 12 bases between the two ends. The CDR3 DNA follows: TGCAGCGACCGTCACAGGGGCACAGATACGCAGTATTTT. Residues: CSDRHRGTDTQYF.

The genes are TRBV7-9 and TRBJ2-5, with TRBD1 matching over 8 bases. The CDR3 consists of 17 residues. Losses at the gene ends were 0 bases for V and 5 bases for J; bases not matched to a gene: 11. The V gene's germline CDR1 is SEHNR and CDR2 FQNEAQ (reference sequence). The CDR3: CASSLAPGQGVGETQYF. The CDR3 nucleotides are TGTGCCAGCAGCTTAGCGCCCGGACAGGGCGTGGGTGAGACCCAGTACTTC.